This T cell receptor (beta chain) is from a study of T cell repertoires in cytomegalovirus infection. TCRdb called the reads again in MiXCR, with one record for every CDR3 protein. The sample lists 150,000 to 200,000 distinct CDR3 sequences, approximately 19% occurring once. This clonotype was picked up many times. The antigen remains unidentified. Losses at the gene ends were 5 bases for V and 10 bases for J; bases not matched to a gene: 12. Per the germline V gene, CDR1 is SGHTA and CDR2 is FQGNSA. This CDR3 region has 15 residues. Overall study findings and caveats: There were HLA-C-restricted CMV-specific TCR beta clonotypes dominating the ex vivo response.

Material: PBMCs. The TCR comes from a human donor in good health (CMV status not recorded). Some clones in this sample may be carry-over from other donors' samples. The genes are TRBV7-2 and TRBJ2-1; 9 positions match TRBD1. CDR3 sequence: CASSRSLTGGGEQFF. The CDR3 DNA follows: TGTGCCAGCAGCCGTTCCCTTACAGGGGGCGGGGAGCAGTTCTTC.